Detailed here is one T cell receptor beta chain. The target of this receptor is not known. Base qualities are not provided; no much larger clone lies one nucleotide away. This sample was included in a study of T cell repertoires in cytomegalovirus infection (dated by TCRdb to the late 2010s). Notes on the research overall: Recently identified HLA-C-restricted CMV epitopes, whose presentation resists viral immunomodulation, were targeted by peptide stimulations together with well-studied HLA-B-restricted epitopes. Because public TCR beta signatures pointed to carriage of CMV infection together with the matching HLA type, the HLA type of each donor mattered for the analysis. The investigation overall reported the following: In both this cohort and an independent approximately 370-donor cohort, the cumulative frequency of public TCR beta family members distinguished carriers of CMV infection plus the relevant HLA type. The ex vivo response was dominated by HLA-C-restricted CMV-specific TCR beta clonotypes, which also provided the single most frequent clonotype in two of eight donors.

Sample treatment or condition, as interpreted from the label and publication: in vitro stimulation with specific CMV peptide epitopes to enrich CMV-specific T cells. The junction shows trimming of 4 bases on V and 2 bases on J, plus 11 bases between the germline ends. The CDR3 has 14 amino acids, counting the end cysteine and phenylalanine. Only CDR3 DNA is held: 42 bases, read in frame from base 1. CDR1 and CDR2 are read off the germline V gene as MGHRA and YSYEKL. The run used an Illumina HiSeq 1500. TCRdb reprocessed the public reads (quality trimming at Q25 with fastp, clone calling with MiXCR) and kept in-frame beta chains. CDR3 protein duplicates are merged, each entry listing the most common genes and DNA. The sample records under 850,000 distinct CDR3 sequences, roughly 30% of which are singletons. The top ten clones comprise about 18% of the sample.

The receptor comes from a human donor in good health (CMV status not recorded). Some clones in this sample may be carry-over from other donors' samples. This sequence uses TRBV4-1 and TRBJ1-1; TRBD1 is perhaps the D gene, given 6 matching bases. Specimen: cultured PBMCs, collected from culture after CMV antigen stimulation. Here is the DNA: TGCGCCAGCAGCCTGGGACACTTTAACACTGAAGCTTTCTTT. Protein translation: CASSLGHFNTEAFF.